The 17 T cell receptor beta chains reported below all come from one sample, sequenced in a study of cytomegalovirus exposure and HLA in healthy donors. It was with 60 Vbeta and 13 Jbeta primers that the PCR ran. The protocol was immunoSEQ multiplex PCR, while the TCRdb copy is restricted to in-frame clones and leaves out a portion. The data hold 85,000 to 130,000 clones, with under 80% observed a single time. The sequenced material came from PBMCs. The receptors were gathered from a woman aged 18-30 years in good health and CMV-seropositive.

This clone was counted a single time. The chain combines TRBV4-1 with TRBJ2-2; the D is unclear. Per germline, CDR1 MGHRA and CDR2 YSYEKL. V was clipped by 3 bases and J by 4 bases, with 6 bases between them. The CDR3 consists of 13 residues. CDR3 nucleotides: TGCGCCAGCAGCCAGTACATCACCGGGGAGCTGTTTTTT. It is translated as CASSQYITGELFF.

The CDR3 sequence: CASSLSPPDSAVENIQYF. The DNA for the CDR3 is TGTGCCAGCAGCTTATCCCCGCCTGACTCAGCAGTAGAAAACATTCAGTACTTC. The V and J genes are TRBV7-3 and TRBJ2-4; D not certain. V was shortened by 2 bases and J by 5 bases, with 22 bases between the two germline ends. This CDR3 contains 18 residues. The V gene's germline CDR1 is SGHTA and CDR2 FQGTGA.

This chain uses TRBV6-5 with TRBJ1-2; 7 positions agree with TRBD1. There are 14 residues in the CDR3. The trim removed 4 bases at V and 3 bases at J, leaving 5 bases unmatched. The V gene's germline CDR1 is MNHEY and CDR2 SVGAGI. The CDR3 DNA reads TGTGCCAGCAGTTCCCCCACAGGGGACTATGGCTACACCTTC. It specifies CASSSPTGDYGYTF.

The V and J genes are TRBV6-5 and TRBJ1-1, with 9 bases that match TRBD1. V was clipped by 2 bases and J by 8 bases; unmatched bases: 3. The CDR3 has 13 amino acids. Germline-derived CDR1 and CDR2 are MNHEY and SVGAGI. CDR3 region: CASSYPGTGEAFF. As DNA, the CDR3 is TGTGCCAGCAGTTACCCGGGGACAGGGGAAGCTTTCTTT.

With regard to this clone: Compared with germline, one end of the junction differs, possibly owing to a read error. The rearrangement uses TRBV6-5 and TRBJ2-1, with unresolved D. Germline CDR1 is MNHEY and CDR2 is SVGAGI. The CDR3 is 11 amino acids. The DNA of the CDR3 is TGTGTCAGCAGCACCAGGAATGAGCAGTTCTTC. Protein sequence: CVSSTRNEQFF.

This clone was recorded a few times. This chain links TRBV4-3 with TRBJ2-5; 7 bases line up with TRBD2. V gave up 4 bases and J gave up 5 bases; unmatched junction bases: 10. This CDR3 contains 15 residues. CDR1 is LGHNA, CDR2 YSLEER, per germline. CDR3 bases: TGCGCCAGCAGCCCGATAGGGAGGGGTCCCGAGACCCAGTACTTC. This translates into CASSPIGRGPETQYF.

The gene calls are TRBV29-1 and TRBJ1-5, with D tentatively TRBD1 (5 bases). In germline, CDR1 is SQVTM, CDR2 ANQGSEA. V was clipped by 5 bases and J by 4 bases, with 12 bases between them. CDR3 length: 13 residues. Written as DNA, the CDR3 is TGCAGCGTTCAAGTCGGGGGGAATCAGCCCCAGCATTTT. Amino acids: CSVQVGGNQPQHF.

The rearrangement links TRBV6-4 to TRBJ2-7, with D perhaps matching TRBD2 (5 bases). Germline lookup yields CDR1 MRHNA and CDR2 SNTAGT. The CDR3 contains 14 residues. Trimming took 6 bases from V and 2 from J, leaving 14 bases between them. The CDR3 coding sequence is TGTGCCAGCAGCAAAACTAGTAGCGCCTACGAGCAGTACTTC. Translation gives CASSKTSSAYEQYF.

The table lists this clone with a few counts. This chain connects TRBV19 to TRBJ2-1; 8 nucleotides match TRBD2. V was pared by 2 bases and J by 6 bases, with 6 bases of the junction left unmatched. The CDR3 runs 15 residues. The germline V gene encodes CDR1 LNHDA and CDR2 SQIVND (reference sequence). The CDR3 here is CASSIFSGIFNEQFF. DNA of the CDR3: TGTGCCAGTAGTATATTTAGCGGGATATTCAATGAGCAGTTCTTC.

This chain links TRBV5-1 with TRBJ2-7; D may be TRBD2 (6 bases). Trimming took 0 bases from V and 2 from J, leaving 9 bases between them. CDR1 is SGHRS and CDR2 is YFSETQ in the germline V gene. The CDR3 has 14 amino acids. The CDR3 DNA reads TGCGCCAGCAGCTTGGCCGGACTAACCTACGAGCAGTACTTC. Amino acid sequence: CASSLAGLTYEQYF.

This chain connects TRBV18 to TRBJ1-1, with a weak D call TRBD1 (5 bases). CDR1 is KGHSH, CDR2 LQKENI, per germline. The CDR3 consists of 13 residues. Trimming cost V 5 bases and J 7 bases, with 14 bases left between them. The CDR3 DNA is TGTGCCAGCTCAAGTCAGGGCGACGATGAAGCTTTCTTT. Residues: CASSSQGDDEAFF.

This chain uses TRBV5-6 with TRBJ2-5, with 8 bases matching TRBD2. Per germline, CDR1 SGHDT and CDR2 YYEEEE. This CDR3 is 14 amino acids long. Germline trimming cut 7 bases from V and 2 bases from J; bases unmatched to any gene: 7. DNA of the CDR3: TGTGCCAGCGTAAAACAGCGGGAGCAAGAGACCCAGTACTTC. Protein: CASVKQREQETQYF.

This clone was seen only once. The chain is built from TRBV18 and TRBJ2-5, with a possible D match to TRBD1 (6 bases). Trimming stripped 3 bases from V and 2 bases from J, with 13 bases between. Germline CDR1 and CDR2: KGHSH and LQKENI. The CDR3 totals 15 residues. The DNA for the CDR3 is TGTGCCAGCTCACCCCAACAAGGGGGTCAAGAGACCCAGTACTTC. The encoded protein is CASSPQQGGQETQYF.

The chain recombines TRBV28 with TRBJ1-5; 7 bases align to TRBD1. This CDR3 is 14 amino acids long. V lost 7 bases, J lost 5 bases, and 8 bases stayed unmatched. Germline V gene sequence: CDR1 MDHEN, CDR2 SYDVKM. CDR3 sequence reads: CASISGQHDQPQHF. In DNA form, the CDR3 reads TGTGCCAGCATCTCGGGACAGCATGATCAGCCCCAGCATTTT.

This rearrangement joins TRBV7-8 to TRBJ2-2, with D perhaps TRBD1 (6 bases). Germline V gene lookup returns CDR1 SGHVS and CDR2 FQNEAQ. V was clipped by 5 bases and J by 4 bases, with 14 bases between them. The CDR3 is 15 residues long. The CDR3 here is CASSPLDSFTGELFF. The CDR3 bases are TGTGCCAGCAGCCCCCTGGACAGCTTCACCGGGGAGCTGTTTTTT.

This chain links TRBV30 with TRBJ2-5, with TRBD2 as a possible D gene (5 bases). Trimming shortened V by 3 bases and J by 5 bases, and 13 bases separated the two germline ends. This CDR3 spans 13 amino acids. Per germline, CDR1 GTSNPN and CDR2 SVGIG (reference sequence). The CDR3 DNA sequence: TGTGCCTGGAGGTTGAGGGCCCGTGAGACCCAGTACTTC. Protein: CAWRLRARETQYF.

CDR3 amino acids: CASSSTDRGYEQYF. CDR3 DNA: TGTGCCAGCAGCTCCACGGACAGGGGGTACGAGCAGTACTTC. V usage is TRBV7-9 and J usage is TRBJ2-7; 10 nucleotides line up with TRBD1. The CDR3 has 14 residues. CDR1 and CDR2 (germline): SEHNR, FQNEAQ (reference sequence). The trim removed 4 bases at V and 4 bases at J, leaving 4 bases unmatched.